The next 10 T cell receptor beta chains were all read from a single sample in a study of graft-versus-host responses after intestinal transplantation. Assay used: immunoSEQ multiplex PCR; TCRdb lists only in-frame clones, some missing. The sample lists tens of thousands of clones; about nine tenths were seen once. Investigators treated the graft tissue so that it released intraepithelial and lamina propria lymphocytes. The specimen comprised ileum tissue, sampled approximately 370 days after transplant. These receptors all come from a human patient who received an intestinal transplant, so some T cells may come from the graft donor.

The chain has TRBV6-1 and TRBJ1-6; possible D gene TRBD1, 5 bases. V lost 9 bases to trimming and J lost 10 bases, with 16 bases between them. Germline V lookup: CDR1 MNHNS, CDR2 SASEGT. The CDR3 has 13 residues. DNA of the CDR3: TGTGCCAGTTGGACGGGGGTGGGATCACCCCTCCACTTT. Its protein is CASWTGVGSPLHF.

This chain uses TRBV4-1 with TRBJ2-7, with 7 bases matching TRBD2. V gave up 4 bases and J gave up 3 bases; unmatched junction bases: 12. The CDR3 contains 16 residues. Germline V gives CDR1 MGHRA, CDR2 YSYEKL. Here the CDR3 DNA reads TGCGCCAGCAGCCCGGAGGAAGCGGGACCCTTCTACGAGCAGTACTTC. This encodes CASSPEEAGPFYEQYF.

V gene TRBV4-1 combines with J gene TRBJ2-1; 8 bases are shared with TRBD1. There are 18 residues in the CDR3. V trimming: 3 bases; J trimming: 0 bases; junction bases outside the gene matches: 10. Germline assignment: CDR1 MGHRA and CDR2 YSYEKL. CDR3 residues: CASSQKDRGPSSYNEQFF. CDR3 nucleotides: TGCGCCAGCAGCCAGAAAGACAGGGGTCCGAGCTCCTACAATGAGCAGTTCTTC.

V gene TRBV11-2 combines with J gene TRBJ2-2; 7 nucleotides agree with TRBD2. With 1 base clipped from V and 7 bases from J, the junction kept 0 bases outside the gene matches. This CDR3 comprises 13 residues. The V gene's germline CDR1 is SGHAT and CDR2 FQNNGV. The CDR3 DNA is TGTGCCAGCAGCTTAGGGGAGGGCGGGGAGCTGTTTTTT. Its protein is CASSLGEGGELFF.

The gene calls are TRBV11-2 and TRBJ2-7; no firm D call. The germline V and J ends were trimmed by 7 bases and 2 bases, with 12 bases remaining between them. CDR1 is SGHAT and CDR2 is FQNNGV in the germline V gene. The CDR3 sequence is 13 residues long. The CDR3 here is CASTFGPAYEQYF. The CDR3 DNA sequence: TGTGCCAGCACCTTCGGGCCTGCCTACGAGCAGTACTTC.

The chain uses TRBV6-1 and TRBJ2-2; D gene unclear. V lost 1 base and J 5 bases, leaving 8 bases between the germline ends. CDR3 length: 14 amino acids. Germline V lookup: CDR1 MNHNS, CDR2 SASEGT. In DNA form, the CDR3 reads TGTGCCAGCAGTGAAGGCCAGAATACCGGGGAGCTGTTTTTT. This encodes CASSEGQNTGELFF.

The CDR3 loop is CASSIRLATDTQYF. Written as DNA, the CDR3 is TGTGCCAGTAGTATAAGGCTGGCCACAGATACGCAGTATTTT. This chain uses TRBV19 with TRBJ2-3; D unresolved. This CDR3 spans 14 amino acids. Between the trimmed V and J ends, which lost 2 bases and 2 bases, there was a span of 8 bases. Germline V CDR1 and CDR2: LNHDA, SQIVND (reference sequence). The full variable domain, its missing parts supplied by reference TRBV19 and TRBJ2-3, is DGGITQSPKYLFRKEGQNVTLSCEQNLNHDAMYWYRQDPGQGLRLIYYSQIVNDFQKGDIAEGYSVSREKKESFPLTVTSAQKNPTAFYLCASSIRLATDTQYFGPGTRLTVL.

The CDR3, as DNA: TGTGCCAGCACTCCGCGGGGAATCAATCAGCCCCAGCATTTT. It yields the protein CASTPRGINQPQHF. The J gene is TRBJ1-5, the V gene TRBV21-1. TRBV21-1 counts as a pseudogene. This CDR3 contains 14 residues.

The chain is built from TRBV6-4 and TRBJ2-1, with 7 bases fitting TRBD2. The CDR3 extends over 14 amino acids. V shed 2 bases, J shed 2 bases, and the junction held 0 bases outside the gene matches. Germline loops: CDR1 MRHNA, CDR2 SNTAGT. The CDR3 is CASSDGGAYNEQFF. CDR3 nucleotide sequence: TGTGCCAGCAGTGACGGGGGGGCCTACAATGAGCAGTTCTTC.

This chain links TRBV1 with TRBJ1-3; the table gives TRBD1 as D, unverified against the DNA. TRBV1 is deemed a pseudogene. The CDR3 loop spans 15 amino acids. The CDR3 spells CTSNLAGTYGNTIYF. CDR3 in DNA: TGCACCAGCAACCTGGCCGGGACATACGGAAACACCATATATTTT.